These T cell receptor beta chains were read from a single sample in a study of response to subunit inactivated influenza vaccine. Each CDR3 protein gets one entry after TCRdb re-called the RT-PCR reads with MiXCR. The table lists more than 700,000 distinct CDR3 sequences, around 21% of them singletons, with around 9.6% in the top ten. The sample in question was PBMCs from blood, obtained about 5 days after vaccination. These receptors all come from a man aged 45 to 65 who received an inactivated influenza vaccine. Each CDR3 is given with its conserved first and last residue. D genes are given only for firm matches. Clone size appears in some rows only: once, few, many, or a class for an expanded clone.

CDR3aa: CASRPTGTSGGPGELFF
CDR3nt: TGTGCCAGCAGACCTACTGGGACTAGCGGGGGGCCAGGGGAGCTGTTTTTT
j_gene: TRBJ2-2
d_gene: TRBD2
v_gene: TRBV5-5
abundance: NA

CDR3aa: CATSSERGGATNEKLFF
CDR3nt: TGTGCCACCAGCAGCGAACGGGGAGGGGCAACTAATGAAAAACTGTTTTTT
j_gene: TRBJ1-4
d_gene: NA
v_gene: TRBV15
abundance: few

CDR3aa: CSARNTGGSYNEQFF
CDR3nt: TGCAGTGCTAGGAACACAGGGGGCTCCTACAATGAGCAGTTCTTC
j_gene: TRBJ2-1
d_gene: TRBD1
v_gene: TRBV20-1
abundance: NA

CDR3aa: CASSPGRWSNQPQHF
CDR3nt: TGCGCCAGCAGCCCAGGACGGTGGAGCAATCAGCCCCAGCATTTT
j_gene: TRBJ1-5
d_gene: NA
v_gene: TRBV5-1
abundance: few

CDR3aa: CASSLEWGNNQPQHF
CDR3nt: TGTGCCAGCAGCTTAGAGTGGGGGAACAATCAGCCCCAGCATTTT
j_gene: TRBJ1-5
d_gene: NA
v_gene: TRBV7-2
abundance: NA

CDR3aa: CASSHRLAGKDTQYF
CDR3nt: TGTGCCAGCAGCCACCGTCTAGCGGGGAAGGATACGCAGTATTTT
j_gene: TRBJ2-3
d_gene: TRBD2
v_gene: TRBV12-3/TRBV12-4
abundance: NA

CDR3aa: CATMTFKWGEQFF
CDR3nt: TGTGCCACGATGACCTTCAAATGGGGTGAGCAGTTCTTC
j_gene: TRBJ2-1
d_gene: NA
v_gene: TRBV6-2/TRBV6-3
abundance: few

CDR3aa: CASSPRTGTGNTIYF
CDR3nt: TGTGCCAGCTCACCGCGGACAGGGACTGGAAACACCATATATTTT
j_gene: TRBJ1-3
d_gene: TRBD1
v_gene: TRBV18
abundance: NA

CDR3aa: CASSPSAGELFF
CDR3nt: TGTGCCAGCAGTCCTAGCGCCGGGGAGCTGTTTTTT
j_gene: TRBJ2-2
d_gene: NA
v_gene: TRBV12-3/TRBV12-4
abundance: many

CDR3aa: CASSLLSGGNTDTQYF
CDR3nt: TGTGCCAGCAGCTTATTGTCAGGGGGCAACACAGATACGCAGTATTTT
j_gene: TRBJ2-3
d_gene: TRBD1
v_gene: TRBV7-9
abundance: NA

CDR3aa: CASSPRRLAGGSTYNEQFF
CDR3nt: TGTGCCAGCAGCCCCCGGAGGCTAGCGGGGGGGTCGACCTACAATGAGCAGTTCTTC
j_gene: TRBJ2-1
d_gene: TRBD2
v_gene: TRBV4-2
abundance: many

CDR3aa: CASSNTYTGADTQYF
CDR3nt: TGTGCCAGCAGTAACACCTACACAGGGGCAGATACGCAGTATTTT
j_gene: TRBJ2-3
d_gene: TRBD1
v_gene: TRBV6-5
abundance: NA

CDR3aa: CATSRVAGETDTQYF
CDR3nt: TGTGCCACCAGCAGAGTTGCGGGAGAAACAGATACGCAGTATTTT
j_gene: TRBJ2-3
d_gene: TRBD2
v_gene: TRBV15
abundance: few

CDR3aa: CASSEYVGSIYGYTF
CDR3nt: TGTGCCAGCAGTGAATACGTGGGGTCCATCTATGGCTACACCTTC
j_gene: TRBJ1-2
d_gene: NA
v_gene: TRBV25-1
abundance: NA

CDR3aa: CASSQRQGADTEAFF
CDR3nt: TGCGCCAGCAGCCAGAGACAGGGGGCGGACACTGAAGCTTTCTTT
j_gene: TRBJ1-1
d_gene: TRBD1
v_gene: TRBV5-1
abundance: few

CDR3aa: CASSYSISGLDEQYF
CDR3nt: TGTGCCAGCAGTTACTCGATCTCCGGACTAGACGAGCAGTACTTC
j_gene: TRBJ2-7
d_gene: TRBD2
v_gene: TRBV6-2/TRBV6-3
abundance: NA

CDR3aa: CASSVAGSGTYNEQFF
CDR3nt: TGTGCCAGCAGCGTAGCGGGAAGCGGGACTTACAATGAGCAGTTCTTC
j_gene: TRBJ2-1
d_gene: TRBD2
v_gene: TRBV9
abundance: few

CDR3aa: CSASGLGYGEETQYF
CDR3nt: TGCAGTGCGTCGGGTTTAGGGTATGGGGAAGAGACCCAGTACTTC
j_gene: TRBJ2-5
d_gene: NA
v_gene: TRBV20-1
abundance: NA

CDR3aa: CASSLMYPGELFF
CDR3nt: TGTGCCAGCAGCTTAATGTACCCCGGGGAGCTGTTTTTT
j_gene: TRBJ2-2
d_gene: NA
v_gene: TRBV7-3
abundance: once

CDR3aa: CASSLELRDYEQYF
CDR3nt: TGTGCCAGCAGCTTGGAACTCCGCGACTACGAGCAGTACTTC
j_gene: TRBJ2-7
d_gene: NA
v_gene: TRBV5-6
abundance: few

CDR3aa: CSAQDRVVSYNSPLHF
CDR3nt: TGCAGTGCCCAGGACAGGGTTGTTTCCTATAATTCACCCCTCCACTTT
j_gene: TRBJ1-6
d_gene: TRBD1
v_gene: TRBV20-1
abundance: NA

CDR3aa: CATSEGTYTGELFF
CDR3nt: TGTGCCACCAGTGAAGGGACTTACACCGGGGAGCTGTTTTTT
j_gene: TRBJ2-2
d_gene: NA
v_gene: TRBV24-1
abundance: NA

CDR3aa: CASSLGGLAETSTDTQYF
CDR3nt: TGTGCCAGCAGCTTAGGGGGACTAGCGGAAACTAGCACAGATACGCAGTATTTT
j_gene: TRBJ2-3
d_gene: TRBD2
v_gene: TRBV11-2
abundance: NA

CDR3aa: CAITQQGRDTEAFF
CDR3nt: TGTGCCATCACCCAACAGGGACGGGACACTGAAGCTTTCTTT
j_gene: TRBJ1-1
d_gene: NA
v_gene: TRBV10-3
abundance: few